This T cell receptor (beta chain) was obtained from a study of blood T cell repertoires in COVID-19. The wider study: Sites across the United States, Italy and Spain contributed samples from acute and convalescent COVID-19. PBMCs, B-cell-depleted T cells, or T cells were the source of the cDNA or gDNA that made up the material.

In the original processing: It was from reference gene primer amplification that nucleated cell counts were estimated. Using immunoSEQ multiplex PCR, the repertoire was profiled, and TCRdb retains in-frame clones only, with some absent. V and J calls plus clone size are reproduced from that table; the DNA served to infer D and trimming. The table has 150,000 to 200,000 clones, around three quarters seen once. This clonotype was sampled from a man in his sixties or seventies with active or convalescent COVID-19. Sequenced sample: peripheral blood.

The CDR3 reads CASSGLGQTNTGELFF. The CDR3 nucleotides are TGTGCCAGCAGTGGACTGGGACAGACTAACACCGGGGAGCTGTTTTTT. The V and J genes are TRBV6-1 and TRBJ2-2; TRBD1 aligns across 7 bases. This CDR3 is 16 amino acids long. Trimming cost V 4 bases and J 2 bases; bases outside gene matches: 7. In germline, CDR1 is MNHNS, CDR2 SASEGT.